The 27 T cell receptor beta chains below all came from one sample that was sequenced in a study of identical twins. TCRdb reanalysed the 5' RACE reads using MiXCR and keeps one entry per CDR3 protein. The sample shows some 240,000 distinct CDR3 sequences, about 9% of them seen only once. These data were also filed under a second study, of yellow fever vaccine responses in identical twins.

Material for sequencing was CD8+ T cells sorted from blood. These receptors were obtained from a woman aged 18-30 years in good health.

This clonotype was seen repeatedly, ten times or more. The CDR3 loop reads CASSDFGGTDTQYF. CDR3 coding DNA: TGCGCCAGCAGTGATTTCGGTGGCACAGATACGCAGTATTTT. This chain links TRBV5-1 with TRBJ2-3, with no clear D. This CDR3 has 14 amino acids. Germline CDR1 SGHRS, CDR2 YFSETQ. V lost 5 bases and J lost 1, with 11 bases in between.

The J gene is TRBJ2-7, the V gene TRBV18, with TRBD1 identical over 7 bases. V lost 0 bases, J lost 1 base, and 3 bases stayed unmatched. The CDR3 is 15 amino acids. Germline loops: CDR1 KGHSH, CDR2 LQKENI. CDR3 nucleotides: TGTGCCAGCTCACCACCGGAGACAGGGTCCTACGAGCAGTACTTC. Amino acid sequence: CASSPPETGSYEQYF.

In its sample, this clonotype was seen a few times. The chain has TRBV3-1 and TRBJ1-2, with a tentative D call TRBD1 (5 bases). This CDR3 is 14 amino acids long. Germline CDR1 is LGHDT and CDR2 is YNNKEL (reference sequence). The V end lost 10 bases, the J end lost 3 bases, and 18 bases lay between the germline ends. The CDR3 DNA reads TGTGCCACCGGCGGGGGAGAAGGGTACTATGGCTACACCTTC. Protein: CATGGGEGYYGYTF. Together with reference TRBV3-1 and TRBJ1-2, the CDR3 gives the full variable domain: DTAVSQTPKYLVTQMGNDKSIKCEQNLGHDTMYWYKQDSKKFLKIMFSYNNKELIINETVPNRFSPKSPDKAHLNLHINSLELGDSAVYFCATGGGEGYYGYTFGSGTRLTVV.

V is TRBV12-1 and J is TRBJ2-2; the table's D call of TRBD2 was not tested on the DNA. TRBV12-1 is a known pseudogene. The CDR3 covers 16 residues. The CDR3 coding sequence is TGTGCCAGCAGCCTTGCGGTTAGGCTAGCTAGCGGGGAGCTGTTTTTT. Its protein product is CASSLAVRLASGELFF.

The chain has TRBV11-2 and TRBJ2-3; 15 bases are a match to TRBD2. CDR3 size: 18 residues. Germline V gene data show CDR1 as SGHAT and CDR2 as FQNNGV. Trimming removed 3 bases from V and 0 bases from J; junction bases left unmatched: 4. CDR3 in amino acids: CASSFGLAGGLSTDTQYF. CDR3 sequence (DNA): TGTGCCAGCAGCTTCGGACTAGCGGGGGGGCTTAGCACAGATACGCAGTATTTT.

This clonotype was detected many times. J is TRBJ2-1 and V is TRBV2; D possibly corresponds to TRBD2 (6 bases). The CDR3 consists of 15 residues. CDR1 and CDR2 from the germline V gene are SNHLY and FYNNEI. The V gene lost 3 bases and the J gene lost 5 bases, with 14 bases spanning the gap. Here the CDR3 reads CASSELAYTNNEQFF. CDR3 in DNA: TGTGCCAGCAGTGAGCTAGCGTACACTAACAATGAGCAGTTCTTC. Supplemented by reference TRBV2 and TRBJ2-1, the full variable domain reads EPEVTQTPSHQVTQMGQEVILRCVPISNHLYFYWYRQILGQKVEFLVSFYNNEISEKSEIFDDQFSVERPDGSNFTLKIRSTKLEDSAMYFCASSELAYTNNEQFFGPGTRLTVL.

Many counts were recorded for this clonotype. This rearrangement joins TRBV24-1 to TRBJ2-7, with D possibly TRBD1 on 6 matching bases. CDR1 is KGHDR and CDR2 is SFDVKD in the germline V gene. This CDR3 contains 17 residues. Trimming shortened V by 3 bases and J by 3 bases, and 20 bases separated the two germline ends. The CDR3 loop reads CATSDREDRYRGYEQYF. The CDR3 nucleotides read TGTGCCACCAGTGATCGAGAAGACAGGTATAGGGGCTACGAGCAGTACTTC.

This chain uses TRBV4-3 with TRBJ2-7; D gene uncertain. This CDR3 comprises 15 residues. Germline CDR1 is LGHNA and CDR2 is YSLEER. V shed 0 bases and J shed 0 bases, with 9 bases lying between them. CDR3 in amino acids: CASSQDLQNSYEQYF. The CDR3 DNA follows: TGCGCCAGCAGCCAAGATCTCCAGAACTCCTACGAGCAGTACTTC.

This clonotype was recorded at least ten times. The chain links TRBV6-2 or TRBV6-3 to TRBJ2-1; D unclear. CDR1 and CDR2 (germline): MNHEY, SVGEGT. V was clipped by 7 bases and J by 8 bases, with 6 bases between them. The CDR3 extends over 10 amino acids. The CDR3 sequence is CASKDYEQFF. DNA of the CDR3: TGTGCCAGCAAAGATTATGAGCAGTTCTTC.

The sample holds a few counts of this clonotype. The chain recombines TRBV10-2 with TRBJ2-7; possible D gene TRBD2, 5 bases. Trimming cost V 0 bases and J 2 bases, with 8 bases left between them. From germline, CDR1 is WSHSY and CDR2 SAAADI. CDR3 size: 14 residues. This chain's CDR3 is CASSESDGAYEQYF. The CDR3 nucleotides are TGCGCCAGCAGTGAGTCAGACGGGGCCTACGAGCAGTACTTC.

The CDR3 sequence: CASSTQRAPRWEQYF. The CDR3 coding sequence is TGTGCCAGCAGCACACAGCGGGCACCCCGGTGGGAGCAGTACTTC. The gene calls are TRBV5-4 and TRBJ2-7; TRBD2 is a possible D gene (6 bases). CDR1 SGHNT and CDR2 YYREEE come from the germline V gene (reference sequence). The CDR3 loop spans 15 amino acids. The ends were cut back, 4 bases at V and 7 bases at J, with 21 bases in the middle.

The sample holds many counts of this clonotype. This sequence joins TRBV12-3 or TRBV12-4 and TRBJ2-4, with D tentatively TRBD2 (6 bases). The CDR3 is 17 amino acids. V was trimmed by 3 bases and J by 0 bases, leaving 15 bases between them. CDR3 in amino acids: CASSFGFSGLAKNIQYF. The CDR3 coding sequence is TGTGCCAGCAGTTTTGGGTTTAGCGGTCTAGCCAAAAACATTCAGTACTTC.

This clonotype was recorded at least ten times. The rearrangement links TRBV4-3 to TRBJ2-1, with D unclear. Looked up from germline, CDR1 is LGHNA and CDR2 is YSLEER. The CDR3 is made up of 13 amino acids. Trimming stripped 5 bases from V and 10 bases from J, with 15 bases between. The CDR3 nucleotides read TGCGCCAGCAGCGATCGTTACCTGGGGGAGCAGTTCTTC. Its protein product is CASSDRYLGEQFF.

This clonotype was seen only a few times. The chain links TRBV11-2 to TRBJ2-1; maybe TRBD2 (6 bases). The CDR3 runs to 11 residues. Trimming took 8 bases from V and 14 from J, leaving 16 bases between them. CDR1 is SGHAT, CDR2 FQNNGV, per germline. This CDR3 is CASHKEGSEFF. CDR3 nucleotides: TGTGCCAGCCATAAGGAGGGGTCGGAGTTCTTC.

This clonotype was counted ten times or more. This chain connects TRBV12-3 or TRBV12-4 to TRBJ2-4, with D possibly TRBD2 on 5 matching bases. V lost 6 bases, J lost 2 bases, and 8 bases lay in between. The CDR3 totals 13 residues. This chain's CDR3 is CASRQRPKNIQYF. The DNA of the CDR3 is TGTGCCAGCAGGCAGCGGCCCAAAAACATTCAGTACTTC.

The chain recombines TRBV4-1 with TRBJ2-3; the D gene is possibly TRBD2 (5 bases). This CDR3 contains 16 residues. V was shortened by 6 bases and J by 3 bases, with 19 bases between the two germline ends. The V gene's germline CDR1 is MGHRA and CDR2 YSYEKL. The CDR3 DNA follows: TGCGCCAGCAGTCCAGGCACTAGTTCTTTTACAGATACGCAGTATTTT. Protein product: CASSPGTSSFTDTQYF.

This clonotype was seen repeatedly, ten times or more. V gene TRBV4-1 combines with J gene TRBJ2-7; 7 bases are a match to TRBD1. The CDR3 has 13 amino acids. The ends lost 9 bases at V and 2 bases at J; junction bases unmatched: 7. The germline CDR1 and CDR2 sequences are MGHRA and YSYEKL. CDR3 nucleotides: TGCGCCAGTGCGACAGGGACAACCTACGAGCAGTACTTC. This translates into CASATGTTYEQYF.

CDR3 residues: CAIRLGQGGGTGYNEQFF. CDR3 coding DNA: TGTGCCATCAGATTAGGACAGGGTGGGGGGACAGGCTACAATGAGCAGTTCTTC. The chain couples TRBV10-3 to TRBJ2-1, with 8 positions matching TRBD1. Germline V gives CDR1 ENHRY, CDR2 SYGVKD. V trimming: 6 bases; J trimming: 3 bases; junction bases outside the gene matches: 16. The CDR3 consists of 18 residues.

This clonotype has only a few counts. The chain couples TRBV10-3 to TRBJ2-2; D might be TRBD1 or TRBD2, each matching 6 bases. Between the trimmed V and J ends, which lost 10 bases and 5 bases, there was a span of 20 bases. CDR1 and CDR2 from the germline V gene are ENHRY and SYGVKD. This CDR3 spans 15 amino acids. The CDR3 DNA is TGTGCCACCCTTAATAGGGGGGCGGGAACCGGGGAGCTGTTTTTT. Its protein product is CATLNRGAGTGELFF.

The genes are TRBV12-3 or TRBV12-4 and TRBJ2-7; unclear D gene. The CDR3 covers 14 residues. The V end was cut by 5 bases, the J end by 6 bases, with 17 bases between. CDR3 protein: CASSVPSLTSEQYF. The DNA for the CDR3 is TGTGCCAGCAGTGTCCCAAGCCTCACATCCGAGCAGTACTTC.

This clonotype was observed a single time. This CDR3 is missing its conserved last phenylalanine or tryptophan, likely due to a read error. This chain uses TRBV12-3 or TRBV12-4 with TRBJ2-3; possible D gene TRBD1, 5 bases. CDR3 length equals 11 residues. Trimming removed 9 bases from V and 5 bases from J, with 9 bases in between. This chain's CDR3 is CASGAGDTQYL. The CDR3 region has the DNA TGTGCCAGTGGGGCCGGAGATACGCAGTATTTA.

The rearrangement joins TRBV29-1 to TRBJ2-2; 7 bases align to TRBD2. CDR1 SQVTM and CDR2 ANQGSEA come from the germline V gene. The CDR3 extends over 12 amino acids. V was pared by 7 bases and J by 6 bases, with 5 bases of the junction left unmatched. The CDR3 loop is CSGAGRAGELFF. The CDR3 DNA is TGCAGCGGGGCGGGGAGGGCCGGGGAGCTGTTTTTT.

This clonotype showed up many times. This chain joins TRBV29-1 and TRBJ2-1; no clear D gene. V was cut by 6 bases and J by 3 bases, with 9 bases left in between. CDR3 length: 12 amino acids. In germline, CDR1 is SQVTM, CDR2 ANQGSEA. CDR3 loop: CSVLQNYNEQFF. CDR3 coding DNA: TGCAGCGTGTTACAGAACTACAATGAGCAGTTCTTC.

This clonotype was seen more than once but under ten times. The J gene is TRBJ2-7, the V gene TRBV2; 15 positions agree with TRBD2. The CDR3 spans 17 residues. The junction had 7 bases not matched to a gene; V was cut back by 5 bases and J by 2 bases. Germline lookup yields CDR1 SNHLY and CDR2 FYNNEI. The CDR3 spells CASSHGTSGGPTYEQYF. Written as DNA, the CDR3 is TGTGCCAGCAGTCATGGGACTAGCGGGGGGCCGACCTACGAGCAGTACTTC.

This clonotype was found a few times. The genes are TRBV2 and TRBJ2-1; TRBD1 agrees at 11 bases. The V gene end was trimmed by 4 bases and the J gene end by 7 bases; junction bases not matched to a gene: 9. CDR1 and CDR2 (germline): SNHLY, FYNNEI. This CDR3 is 16 amino acids long. CDR3 DNA sequence: TGTGCCAGCAGTGTTTTGGACAGGGGGCTGCGTAATGAGCAGTTCTTC. The encoded protein is CASSVLDRGLRNEQFF.

The chain joins TRBV27 to TRBJ2-1, with 7 bases fitting TRBD2. V gave up 6 bases and J gave up 6 bases; unmatched junction bases: 5. The CDR3 has 13 residues. The V gene's germline CDR1 is MNHEY and CDR2 SMNVEV (reference sequence). In DNA, the CDR3 is TGTGCCAGCAGAGCGGGATGGGTCAATGAGCAGTTCTTC. The encoded protein is CASRAGWVNEQFF.

Only a few counts were recorded for this clonotype. The CDR3 DNA reads as TGCAGTGCTAAACGACAGGGACCCTACAATGAGCAGTTCTTC. It is translated as CSAKRQGPYNEQFF. The V and J genes are TRBV20-1 and TRBJ2-1; 7 bases are shared with TRBD1. The germline V gene encodes CDR1 DFQATT and CDR2 SNEGSKA (reference sequence). The CDR3 has 14 amino acids. Trimming took 4 bases from V and 2 from J; bases not matched to a gene: 5.